This T cell receptor (beta chain) comes out of a study of cytomegalovirus exposure and HLA in healthy donors. Findings of the study overall: Donors were assumed by presence/absence analyses to have roughly uniform sequencing depth. V- and J-gene trimming of TCR beta was linked (in a later analysis) to a missense DCLRE1C variant.

CDR3 length equals 11 residues. The germline V gene encodes CDR1 MDHEN and CDR2 SYDVKM. Trimming stripped 4 bases from V and 4 bases from J, with 4 bases between. As regards this clone: Its antigen remains unidentified.

In the PCR, 60 Vbeta and 13 Jbeta primers were used. Using immunoSEQ multiplex PCR, the repertoire was profiled, and TCRdb retains in-frame clones only, with some absent. The sample gives about 150,000 clones, around two thirds of which show up once; about 2.2% is in the top ten. The sequenced sample consisted of PBMCs. The chain combines TRBV28 with TRBJ1-2; D is undetermined. The sequence was collected from a woman aged 55-69 years in good health and CMV-seropositive. Written as DNA, the CDR3 is TGTGCCAGCAGTTCAGTCTATGGCTACACCTTC. Protein sequence: CASSSVYGYTF.